The 22 T cell receptor beta chains below were found in one sample sequenced in a study of immune heterogeneity within non-small cell lung tumors. For each sample, template was around 650 ng of bulk tumor genomic DNA. Surgery yielded several widely spaced biopsies per primary tumor. Enrolled individuals presented with untreated, newly diagnosed non-small cell lung cancer and received curative surgery. Amplification of the TCR beta CDR3 was achieved through multiplex PCR with 32 V and 13 J primers. Using its own MiXCR run on the multiplex PCR reads, TCRdb lists one record per CDR3 protein. Of 22,000 or so distinct CDR3 sequences in the sample, 25% to 35% were seen once. The sequencing input was lung tumor tissue. The origin of the receptors is a middle-aged man with non-small cell lung cancer.

Worth noting for this clonotype: A read error may be the cause here, since a much bigger clone is one base away. The chain couples TRBV12-3 or TRBV12-4 to TRBJ2-2; either TRBD1 or TRBD2 may supply D (6 bases each). V gave up 9 bases and J gave up 5 bases, with 19 bases separating them. The CDR3 covers 15 residues. In nucleotides, the CDR3 is TGTGCCAGAAGCTTGGGGGGCGGACAGACCGGGGAGCTGTTTTTT. Its translation is CARSLGGGQTGELFF.

This clonotype showed up many times. The V gene is TRBV30, the J gene TRBJ1-1; D uncertain. V lost 2 bases to trimming and J lost 3 bases, with 7 bases between them. The germline gives CDR1 GTSNPN, CDR2 SVGIG (reference sequence). The CDR3 is made up of 12 amino acids. The CDR3: CAWSFQHTEAFF. The CDR3 region has the DNA TGTGCCTGGAGTTTCCAGCACACTGAAGCTTTCTTT.

This sequence joins TRBV4-1 and TRBJ1-4; tentatively, D is TRBD1 (6 bases). Germline CDR1 MGHRA, CDR2 YSYEKL. CDR3 length: 15 amino acids. Trimming removed 1 base from V and 5 bases from J, with 11 bases in between. The CDR3 DNA is TGCGCCAGCAGCCAAGTCTGGGGGGCCAATGAAAAACTGTTTTTT. Translated, it gives CASSQVWGANEKLFF.

This rearrangement joins TRBV12-3 or TRBV12-4 to TRBJ1-2, with no clear D. There are 13 residues in the CDR3. Trimming stripped 1 base from V and 5 bases from J, with 8 bases between. Here the CDR3 reads CASSLGVFYGYTF. In DNA form, the CDR3 reads TGTGCCAGCAGTTTAGGGGTTTTTTATGGCTACACCTTC.

This clonotype was recorded many times. J is TRBJ1-6 and V is TRBV10-3; possible D gene TRBD1, 6 bases. The CDR3 has 19 amino acids. CDR1 is ENHRY, CDR2 SYGVKD, per germline. Trimming pared 5 bases from V and 2 bases from J, leaving 22 bases between. In nucleotides, the CDR3 is TGTGCCATCAGTAAACGTTTGATGGACGGACAGACCTATAATTCACCCCTCCACTTT. Its protein is CAISKRLMDGQTYNSPLHF.

This clonotype was counted between two and nine times. V and J are TRBV20-1 and TRBJ2-1, with 12 nucleotides matching TRBD2. This CDR3 is 18 amino acids long. The V gene end was trimmed by 6 bases and the J gene end by 5 bases; junction bases not matched to a gene: 17. Germline V gene sequence: CDR1 DFQATT, CDR2 SNEGSKA (reference sequence). This chain's CDR3 is CSARRYPSGRVTNNEQFF. The CDR3 region has the DNA TGCAGTGCGCGCAGGTATCCTAGCGGGAGGGTTACGAACAATGAGCAGTTCTTC.

This clonotype was detected many times. This chain connects TRBV19 to TRBJ1-6; tentative D call: TRBD1 (5 bases). Trimming pared 0 bases from V and 10 bases from J, leaving 16 bases between. This CDR3 contains 16 residues. Germline-derived CDR1 and CDR2 are LNHDA and SQIVND (reference sequence). CDR3 loop: CASSIDRTGRDSPLHF. CDR3 in DNA: TGTGCCAGTAGTATAGATCGGACCGGACGGGACTCACCCCTCCACTTT.

There are a few counts of this clonotype. The V call is TRBV9, the J call TRBJ2-3; a possible D gene is TRBD2 (5 bases). The CDR3 contains 12 residues. From germline, CDR1 is SGDLS and CDR2 YYNGEE. Trimming shortened V by 7 bases and J by 8 bases, and 14 bases separated the two germline ends. CDR3 amino acids: CASAEEGRTQYF. DNA of the CDR3: TGTGCCAGCGCGGAGGAAGGGCGTACGCAGTATTTT.

This clonotype has a handful of counts. The chain joins TRBV5-4 to TRBJ2-1; 9 bases map to TRBD1. J was trimmed by 5 bases and V by 2 bases; bases with no gene match: 2. Looked up from germline, CDR1 is SGHNT and CDR2 is YYREEE (reference sequence). The length of the CDR3 is 14 residues. CDR3 region: CASSLGDRDNEQFF. The CDR3 nucleotides read TGTGCCAGCAGCTTAGGGGACAGGGACAATGAGCAGTTCTTC.

On this clonotype: A much larger clone is a single base away; this may be a read error. The CDR3 DNA is TGTGCCAGCATCTTATTATATGAGCAGTTCTTC. The encoded protein is CASILLYEQFF. The chain carries TRBV11-2 and TRBJ2-1, with D hard to call. CDR1 and CDR2 (germline): SGHAT, FQNNGV. This CDR3 is built from 11 residues. The full variable domain, with the rest looked up from reference TRBV11-2 and TRBJ2-1, is EAGVAQSPRYKIIEKRQSVAFWCNPISGHATLYWYQQILGQGPKLLIQFQNNGVVDDSQLPKDRFSAERLKGVDSTLKIQPAKLEDSAVYLCASILLYEQFFGPGTRLTVL.

On this clonotype: A much larger clone lies a single base off, so this may be a read error. The chain links TRBV5-1 to TRBJ1-1; TRBD1 matches at 7 bases. Germline V gene sequence: CDR1 SGHRS, CDR2 YFSETQ. The CDR3 has 17 amino acids. The V and J ends lost 5 bases and 2 bases, in that order; junction bases with no gene match: 15. CDR3 amino acids: CASRTLAGTEGNTEAFF. DNA for the CDR3: TGCGCCAGCAGAACTCTCGCGGGGACAGAAGGAAACACTGAAGCTTTCTTT.

At least ten counts were recorded for this clonotype. The gene calls are TRBV2 and TRBJ1-5; 7 bases agree with TRBD1. CDR3 length: 16 residues. CDR1 and CDR2 (germline): SNHLY, FYNNEI. The V gene end was trimmed by 6 bases and the J gene end by 1 base; junction bases not matched to a gene: 9. CDR3 region: CASRGPRDSSNQPQHF. The DNA of the CDR3 is TGTGCCAGCAGGGGGCCGAGGGACAGCAGCAATCAGCCCCAGCATTTT.

To note about this clonotype: An end of the junction does not agree with germline; a read error may underlie this. The V and J genes are TRBV20-1 and TRBJ2-1, with D hard to call. Per germline, CDR1 DFQATT and CDR2 SNEGSKA (reference sequence). The CDR3 extends over 14 amino acids. CDR3 amino acids: CSAWSIGRGNEQLF. CDR3 DNA sequence: TGCAGTGCTTGGTCAATTGGACGCGGCAATGAGCAGCTCTTC.

This clonotype was seen repeatedly, ten times or more. V usage is TRBV30 and J usage is TRBJ1-3; 9 bases fit TRBD1. CDR3 length: 14 amino acids. CDR1 is GTSNPN and CDR2 is SVGIG in the germline V gene (reference sequence). The CDR3 is CASSQGASGNTIYF. CDR3 DNA sequence: TGTGCATCCTCACAGGGGGCATCAGGAAACACCATATATTTT.

Sample share makes this clonotype medium-sized. This rearrangement joins TRBV27 to TRBJ2-7; D might be TRBD2 (5 bases). Looked up from germline, CDR1 is MNHEY and CDR2 is SMNVEV (reference sequence). The CDR3 sequence is 12 residues long. V was trimmed by 5 bases and J by 5 bases, leaving 10 bases between them. The CDR3 region is CASSPNGNEQYF. CDR3 nucleotides: TGTGCCAGCAGTCCAAACGGGAACGAGCAGTACTTC.

This chain links TRBV18 with TRBJ1-1; tentative D call: TRBD1 (6 bases). The V gene lost 3 bases and the J gene lost 0 bases, with 11 bases spanning the gap. From germline, CDR1 is KGHSH and CDR2 LQKENI. The CDR3 is made up of 15 amino acids. In DNA form, the CDR3 reads TGTGCCAGCTCACCCCTGGACAGCCTGAACACTGAAGCTTTCTTT. It encodes CASSPLDSLNTEAFF.

This clonotype turned up a few times. The chain is built from TRBV6-2 or TRBV6-3 and TRBJ2-1, with 10 bases matching TRBD2. Germline lookup yields CDR1 MNHEY and CDR2 SVGEGT. V was pared by 1 base and J by 0 bases, with 9 bases of the junction left unmatched. The CDR3 consists of 19 residues. CDR3 nucleotide sequence: TGTGCCAGCAGTTACTTGGCAGGGACTAGCGTAAGCTCCTACAATGAGCAGTTCTTC. Translated, it gives CASSYLAGTSVSSYNEQFF.

V and J are TRBV5-8 and TRBJ2-7, with D unclear. Trimming stripped 0 bases from V and 5 bases from J, with 12 bases between. The CDR3 runs to 14 residues. CDR1 and CDR2 from the germline V gene are SGHTS and YDEGEE. Written as DNA, the CDR3 is TGTGCCAGCAGCTTGGACAGCCGCTATGACGAGCAGTACTTC. Amino acid sequence: CASSLDSRYDEQYF.

The chain employs TRBV12-3 or TRBV12-4 and TRBJ1-3; a possible D gene is TRBD1 (6 bases). The CDR3 totals 15 residues. The V and J ends lost 6 bases and 2 bases respectively, with 14 bases between them. The CDR3 here is CASRSGVSPGNTIYF. For the CDR3, the DNA is TGTGCCAGCAGATCAGGGGTGAGCCCTGGAAACACCATATATTTT.

This clonotype was found a few times. This rearrangement joins TRBV5-6 to TRBJ2-3; D perhaps matches TRBD2 (5 bases). The CDR3 length is 14 residues. The germline CDR1 and CDR2 sequences are SGHDT and YYEEEE. Trimming removed 5 bases at V and 2 bases at J, with 12 bases between. The DNA for the CDR3 is TGTGCCAGCAGAGGGCGGGCACACACAGATACGCAGTATTTT. Its protein product is CASRGRAHTDTQYF. Full variable domain (outside the CDR3, taken from reference TRBV5-6 and TRBJ2-3): DAGVTQSPTHLIKTRGQQVTLRCSPKSGHDTVSWYQQALGQGPQFIFQYYEEEERQRGNFPDRFSGHQFPNYSSELNVNALLLGDSALYLCASRGRAHTDTQYFGPGTRLTVL.

Ten or more counts support this clonotype. V gene TRBV20-1 combines with J gene TRBJ2-7; TRBD1 might be the D (5 bases). The CDR3 covers 12 residues. The germline CDR1 and CDR2 sequences are DFQATT and SNEGSKA (reference sequence). Trimming shortened V by 6 bases and J by 4 bases, and 13 bases separated the two germline ends. CDR3 residues: CSAQRREYEQYF. CDR3 in DNA: TGCAGTGCCCAACGCAGGGAATACGAGCAGTACTTC.

Concerning this clonotype itself: A read error may account for a junction end that differs from germline. The V call is TRBV19, the J call TRBJ1-5, with a weak D call TRBD1 (6 bases). In germline, CDR1 is LNHDA, CDR2 SQIVND (reference sequence). This CDR3 has 13 amino acids. Here the CDR3 DNA reads TGTGCCAGTAGTGCAGGGGAGGTTCAGGCCCAGCATTTT. Translation: CASSAGEVQAQHF.